This TCR beta chain was recovered during a study of shared clonotypes between healthy human individuals. The CDR3 is 12 amino acids. Germline V gene lookup returns CDR1 SNHLY and CDR2 FYNNEI. Between the trimmed V and J ends, which lost 8 bases and 1 base, there was a span of 6 bases. Terminally differentiated effector memory CD45RA+ cells were left out of the naive CD8 fraction, which was CD45RO-negative and positively selected for CCR7. The method was immunoSEQ multiplex PCR; TCRdb's version includes in-frame clones alone and lacks a portion of them. The sample yields 550,000 to 750,000 clones, just under 97% seen once.

The V and J genes are TRBV2 and TRBJ2-4; D is possibly TRBD1 (6 bases). The source material was naive CD8+ T cells sorted from blood. The sequence derives from a woman in her twenties or thirties in good health. In DNA, the CDR3 is TGTGCCAGCCAGGGGGCCAAAAACATTCAGTACTTC. Translating gives CASQGAKNIQYF.